This T cell receptor (beta chain) was identified in a study of beta chain features in type 1 diabetes. This CDR3 has 14 residues. Germline V gene data show CDR1 as SNHLY and CDR2 as FYNNEI. V was pared by 9 bases and J by 1 base, with 5 bases of the junction left unmatched. Every isolated RNA sample was fully reverse transcribed, so sequencing captured expressed TCRB transcripts. Only in-frame clones appear in the TCRdb table, and some are missing; sequencing was by immunoSEQ multiplex PCR. The profile shows hundreds of thousands of clones, around an eighth of them singletons. This clonotype originated in a man younger than 35 in good health. Sample: naive CD4+ T cells from blood. This chain uses TRBV2 with TRBJ2-2; 7 positions match TRBD1. The CDR3 reads CASGDRENTGELFF. The CDR3 DNA follows: TGTGCCAGTGGAGACAGGGAGAACACCGGGGAGCTGTTTTTT.